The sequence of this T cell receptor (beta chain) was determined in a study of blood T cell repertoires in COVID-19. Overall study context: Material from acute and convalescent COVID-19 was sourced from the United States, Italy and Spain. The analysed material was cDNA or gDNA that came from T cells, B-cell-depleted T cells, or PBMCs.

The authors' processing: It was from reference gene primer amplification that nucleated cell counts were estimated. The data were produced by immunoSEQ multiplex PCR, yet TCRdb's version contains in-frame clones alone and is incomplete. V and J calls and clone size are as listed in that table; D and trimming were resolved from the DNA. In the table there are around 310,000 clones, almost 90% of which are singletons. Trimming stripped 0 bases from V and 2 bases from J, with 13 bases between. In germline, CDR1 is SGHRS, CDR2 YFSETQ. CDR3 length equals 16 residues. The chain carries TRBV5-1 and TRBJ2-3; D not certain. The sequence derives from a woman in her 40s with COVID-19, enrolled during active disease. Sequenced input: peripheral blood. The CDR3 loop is CASSLVSNRYTDTQYF. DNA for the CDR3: TGCGCCAGCAGCTTGGTTTCTAACAGATACACAGATACGCAGTATTTT.